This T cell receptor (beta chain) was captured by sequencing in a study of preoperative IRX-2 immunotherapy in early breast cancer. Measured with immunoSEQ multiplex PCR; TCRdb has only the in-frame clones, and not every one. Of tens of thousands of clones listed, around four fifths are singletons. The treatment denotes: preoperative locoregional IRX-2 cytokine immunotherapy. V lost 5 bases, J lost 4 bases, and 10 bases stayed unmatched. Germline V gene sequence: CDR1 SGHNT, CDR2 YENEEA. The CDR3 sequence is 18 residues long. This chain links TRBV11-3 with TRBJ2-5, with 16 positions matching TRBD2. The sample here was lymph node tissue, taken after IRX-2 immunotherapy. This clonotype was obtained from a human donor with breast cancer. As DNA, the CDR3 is TGTGCCAGCAGCCACTTCGGGACTAGCGGGGGGGTACTAGAGACCCAGTACTTC. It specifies CASSHFGTSGGVLETQYF.